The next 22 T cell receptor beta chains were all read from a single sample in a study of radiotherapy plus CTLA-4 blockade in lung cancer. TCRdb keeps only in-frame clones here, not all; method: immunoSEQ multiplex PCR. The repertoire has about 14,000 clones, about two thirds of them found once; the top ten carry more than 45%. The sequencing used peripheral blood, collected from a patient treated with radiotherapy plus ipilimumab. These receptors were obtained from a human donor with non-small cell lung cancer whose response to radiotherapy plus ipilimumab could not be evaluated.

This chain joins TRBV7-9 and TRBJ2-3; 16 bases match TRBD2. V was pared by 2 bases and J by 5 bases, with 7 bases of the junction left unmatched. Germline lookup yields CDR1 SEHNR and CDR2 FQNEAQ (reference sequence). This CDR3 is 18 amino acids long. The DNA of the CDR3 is TGTGCCAGCAGCTTACCCGAGGGACTAGCGGGGGGGCGAGATACGCAGTATTTT. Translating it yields CASSLPEGLAGGRDTQYF.

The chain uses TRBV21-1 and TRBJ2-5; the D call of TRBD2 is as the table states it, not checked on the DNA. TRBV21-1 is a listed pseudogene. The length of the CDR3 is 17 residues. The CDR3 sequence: CASSKDLGLAGGETQYF. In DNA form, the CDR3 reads TGTGCCAGCAGCAAAGACTTGGGGCTAGCGGGGGGAGAGACCCAGTACTTC.

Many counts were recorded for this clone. The CDR3 protein is CAIRTTGTGELFF. For the CDR3, the DNA is TGTGCCATCAGGACCACAGGGACCGGGGAGCTGTTTTTT. This chain links TRBV10-3 with TRBJ2-2; a weak D match, TRBD1 (6 bases). Germline CDR1 and CDR2: ENHRY and SYGVKD. Deletions cut 6 bases from V and 5 bases from J, with 10 bases between. The CDR3 is made up of 13 amino acids.

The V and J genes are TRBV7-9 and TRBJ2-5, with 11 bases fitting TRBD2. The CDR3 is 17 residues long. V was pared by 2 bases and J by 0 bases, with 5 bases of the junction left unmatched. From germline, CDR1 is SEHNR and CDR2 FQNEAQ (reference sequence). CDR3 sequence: CASSLIPSGGNQETQYF. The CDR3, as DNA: TGTGCCAGCAGCTTAATTCCTAGCGGGGGGAACCAAGAGACCCAGTACTTC.

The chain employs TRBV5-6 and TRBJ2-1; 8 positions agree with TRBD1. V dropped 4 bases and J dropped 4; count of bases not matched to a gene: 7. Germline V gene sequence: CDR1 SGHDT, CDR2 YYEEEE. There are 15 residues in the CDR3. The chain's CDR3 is CASSPGQGSYNEQFF. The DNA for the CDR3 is TGTGCCAGCAGCCCCGGACAGGGCTCTTACAATGAGCAGTTCTTC.

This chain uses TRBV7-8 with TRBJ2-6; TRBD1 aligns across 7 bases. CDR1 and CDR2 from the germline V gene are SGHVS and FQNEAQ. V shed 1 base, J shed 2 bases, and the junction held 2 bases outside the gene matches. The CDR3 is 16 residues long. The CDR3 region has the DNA TGTGCCAGCAGCTTAGATGACAGGGCTGGGGCCAACGTCCTGACTTTC. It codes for CASSLDDRAGANVLTF.

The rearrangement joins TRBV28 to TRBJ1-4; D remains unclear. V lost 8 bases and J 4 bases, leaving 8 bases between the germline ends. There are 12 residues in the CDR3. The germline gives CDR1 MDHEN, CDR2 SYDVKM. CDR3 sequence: CASGQLNEKLFF. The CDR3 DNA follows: TGTGCCAGCGGGCAGCTTAATGAAAAACTGTTTTTT.

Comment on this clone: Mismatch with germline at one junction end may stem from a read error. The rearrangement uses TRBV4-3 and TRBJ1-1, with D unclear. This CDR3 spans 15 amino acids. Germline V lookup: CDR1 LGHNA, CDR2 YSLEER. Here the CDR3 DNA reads TGCGCCAGCAGCAAAGAGCTGTCAGGGAACACTGAAGCTTTCTTT. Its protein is CASSKELSGNTEAFF.

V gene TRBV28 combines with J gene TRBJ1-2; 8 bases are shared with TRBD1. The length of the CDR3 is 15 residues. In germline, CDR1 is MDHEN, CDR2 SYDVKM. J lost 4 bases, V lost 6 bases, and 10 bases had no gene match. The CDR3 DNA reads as TGTGCCAGCAGCCCGCGACAGGGGCTGGGCTATGGCTACACCTTC. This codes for CASSPRQGLGYGYTF.

This chain's CDR3 is CASKPGTGRSDTQYF. CDR3 in DNA: TGTGCCTCAAAACCCGGGACAGGGAGGTCAGATACGCAGTATTTT. The chain joins TRBV30 to TRBJ2-3; TRBD1 matches at 9 bases. The CDR3 covers 15 residues. J gave up 4 bases and V 7 bases, and 12 bases lay outside the gene matches. CDR1 and CDR2 (germline): GTSNPN, SVGIG (reference sequence).

In DNA form, the CDR3 reads TGCGCCAGCAGCCAAGGAAATTCCGGGGACACCGGGGAGCTGTTTTTT. It translates to CASSQGNSGDTGELFF. This chain uses TRBV5-1 with TRBJ2-2; a weak D match, TRBD2 (5 bases). V was shortened by 4 bases and J by 3 bases, with 16 bases between the two germline ends. The germline V gene encodes CDR1 SGHRS and CDR2 YFSETQ. The CDR3 consists of 16 residues.

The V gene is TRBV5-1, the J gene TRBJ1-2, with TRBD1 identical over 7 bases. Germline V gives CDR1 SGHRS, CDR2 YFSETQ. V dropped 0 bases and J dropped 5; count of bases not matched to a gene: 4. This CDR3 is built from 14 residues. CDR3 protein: CASSLGDSLYGYTF. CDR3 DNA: TGCGCCAGCAGCTTGGGGGACAGCTTATATGGCTACACCTTC.

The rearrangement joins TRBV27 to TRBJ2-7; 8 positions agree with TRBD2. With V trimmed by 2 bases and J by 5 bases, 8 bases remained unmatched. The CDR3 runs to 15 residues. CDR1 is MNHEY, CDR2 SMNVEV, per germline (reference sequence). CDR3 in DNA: TGTGCCAGCAGTTTAAGGCTCGGGGGGGCTGACGAGCAGTACTTC. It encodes CASSLRLGGADEQYF.

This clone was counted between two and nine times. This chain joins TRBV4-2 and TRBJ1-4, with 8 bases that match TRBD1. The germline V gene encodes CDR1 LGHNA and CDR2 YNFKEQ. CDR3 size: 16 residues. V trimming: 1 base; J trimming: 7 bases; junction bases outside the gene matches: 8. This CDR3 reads CASSQGGGQGSEKLFF. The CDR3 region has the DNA TGTGCCAGCAGCCAAGGTGGCGGACAGGGCAGTGAAAAACTGTTTTTT.

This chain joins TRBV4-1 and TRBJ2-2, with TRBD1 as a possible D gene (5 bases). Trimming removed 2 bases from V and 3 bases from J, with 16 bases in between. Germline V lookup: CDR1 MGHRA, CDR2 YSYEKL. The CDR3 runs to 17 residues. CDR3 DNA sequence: TGCGCCAGCAGCCAACCTCCAGACAGTTTGCACACCGGGGAGCTGTTTTTT. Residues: CASSQPPDSLHTGELFF.

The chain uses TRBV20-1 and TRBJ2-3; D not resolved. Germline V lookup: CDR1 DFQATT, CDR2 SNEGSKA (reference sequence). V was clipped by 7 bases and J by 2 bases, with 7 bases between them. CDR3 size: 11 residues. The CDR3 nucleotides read TGCAGTGTCCCGGTCACAGATACGCAGTATTTT. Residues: CSVPVTDTQYF.

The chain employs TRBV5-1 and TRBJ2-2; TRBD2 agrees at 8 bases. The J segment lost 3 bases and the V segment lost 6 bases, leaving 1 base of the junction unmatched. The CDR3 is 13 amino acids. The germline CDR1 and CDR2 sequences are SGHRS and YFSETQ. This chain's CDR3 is CASTGRDTGELFF. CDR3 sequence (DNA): TGCGCCAGCACCGGGAGGGACACCGGGGAGCTGTTTTTT. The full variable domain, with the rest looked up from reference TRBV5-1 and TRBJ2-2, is KAGVTQTPRYLIKTRGQQVTLSCSPISGHRSVSWYQQTPGQGLQFLFEYFSETQRNKGNFPGRFSGRQFSNSRSEMNVSTLELGDSALYLCASTGRDTGELFFGEGSRLTVL.

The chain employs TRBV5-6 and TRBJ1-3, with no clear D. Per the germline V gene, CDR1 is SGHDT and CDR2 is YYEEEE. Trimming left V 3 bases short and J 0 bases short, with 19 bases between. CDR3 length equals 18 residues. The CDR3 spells CASSSTTFGRDSGNTIYF. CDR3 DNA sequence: TGTGCCAGCAGCTCGACAACCTTCGGACGGGACTCTGGAAACACCATATATTTT.

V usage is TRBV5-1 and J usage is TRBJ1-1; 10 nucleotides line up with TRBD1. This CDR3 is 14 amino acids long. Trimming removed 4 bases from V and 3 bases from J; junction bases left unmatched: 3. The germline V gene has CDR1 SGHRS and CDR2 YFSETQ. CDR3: CASSGGQGYTEAFF. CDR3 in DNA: TGCGCCAGCAGCGGGGGACAGGGGTACACTGAAGCTTTCTTT.

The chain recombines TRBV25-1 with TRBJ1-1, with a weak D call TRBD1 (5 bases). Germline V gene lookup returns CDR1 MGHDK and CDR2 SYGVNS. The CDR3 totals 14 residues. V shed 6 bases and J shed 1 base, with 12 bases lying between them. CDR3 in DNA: TGTGCCAGCAGGAGAAGCGGGGGGAACACTGAAGCTTTCTTT. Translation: CASRRSGGNTEAFF.

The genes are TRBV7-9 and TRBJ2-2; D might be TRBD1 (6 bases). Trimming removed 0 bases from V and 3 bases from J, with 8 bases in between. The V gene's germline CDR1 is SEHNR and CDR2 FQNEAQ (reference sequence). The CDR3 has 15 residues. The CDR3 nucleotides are TGTGCCAGCAGCTTAGCGAACAGGGACACCGGGGAGCTGTTTTTT. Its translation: CASSLANRDTGELFF. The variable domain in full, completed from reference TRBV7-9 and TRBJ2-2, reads DTGVSQNPRHKITKRGQNVTFRCDPISEHNRLYWYRQTLGQGPEFLTYFQNEAQLEKSRLLSDRFSAERPKGSFSTLEIQRTEQGDSAMYLCASSLANRDTGELFFGEGSRLTVL.

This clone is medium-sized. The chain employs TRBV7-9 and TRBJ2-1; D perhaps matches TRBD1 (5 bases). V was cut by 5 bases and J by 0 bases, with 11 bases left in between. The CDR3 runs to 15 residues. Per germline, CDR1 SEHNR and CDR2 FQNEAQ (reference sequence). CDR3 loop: CASSDSLSSYNEQFF. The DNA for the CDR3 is TGTGCCAGCAGCGACAGTCTTAGCTCCTACAATGAGCAGTTCTTC.